Presented here are 8 T cell receptor beta chains from one specimen sequenced in a study of blood T cell repertoires in COVID-19. TCRdb's table, derived via immunoSEQ multiplex PCR, lists solely in-frame clones and lacks some. The table includes about 190,000 clones, about 82% detected once. The sequencing sample was made of PBMCs or T cells enriched from blood (not recorded which). These receptors all come from a woman aged 25 to 39 who had recovered from COVID-19.

The rearrangement joins TRBV2 to TRBJ2-3; perhaps TRBD2 as D (5 bases). With 7 bases removed from V and 4 bases from J, the gap between germline ends came to 15 bases. The germline V gene encodes CDR1 SNHLY and CDR2 FYNNEI. There are 14 residues in the CDR3. CDR3 region: CASKSPDSSDTQYF. The DNA of the CDR3 is TGTGCCAGCAAATCTCCGGACTCCTCAGATACGCAGTATTTT.

The chain carries TRBV21-1 and TRBJ2-7; TRBD1 is taken as the D call from the table, unchecked against the DNA. TRBV21-1 is shown as a pseudogene. The CDR3 is made up of 23 amino acids. In DNA, the CDR3 is TGTGCCAGCAGCGAACTGCAACCGGGACAGCAGTCCTCTTTGGACGACGAAAGCTACGAGCAGTACTTC. The encoded protein is CASSELQPGQQSSLDDESYEQYF.

DNA for the CDR3: TGTGCCAGCAGTTTGACACATTCCCGAAACTACAATGAGCAGTTCTTC. Translated: CASSLTHSRNYNEQFF. The chain joins TRBV28 to TRBJ2-1; the D is unclear. The CDR3 extends over 16 amino acids. V lost 3 bases, J lost 3 bases, and 15 bases lay in between. CDR1 and CDR2 (germline): MDHEN, SYDVKM.

The chain links TRBV30 to TRBJ2-1; perhaps TRBD2 as D (6 bases). CDR3 length: 16 amino acids. Germline CDR1 and CDR2: GTSNPN and SVGIG (reference sequence). Trimming shortened V by 2 bases and J by 0 bases, and 14 bases separated the two germline ends. CDR3 residues: CAWSLVGGSSYNEQFF. CDR3 DNA sequence: TGTGCCTGGAGTCTAGTTGGGGGGAGCTCCTACAATGAGCAGTTCTTC. Together with reference TRBV30 and TRBJ2-1, the CDR3 gives the full variable domain: SQTIHQWPATLVQPVGSPLSLECTVEGTSNPNLYWYRQAAGRGLQLLFYSVGIGQISSEVPQNLSASRPQDRQFILSSKKLLLSDSGFYLCAWSLVGGSSYNEQFFGPGTRLTVL.

V is TRBV7-3 and J is TRBJ2-7; 10 bases are shared with TRBD1. Per germline, CDR1 SGHTA and CDR2 FQGTGA. The V gene end was trimmed by 5 bases and the J gene end by 2 bases; junction bases not matched to a gene: 6. The CDR3 has 15 amino acids. The CDR3: CASSLTGTGAYEQYF. CDR3 sequence (DNA): TGTGCCAGCAGCCTGACCGGGACAGGGGCCTACGAGCAGTACTTC.

The chain combines TRBV2 with TRBJ1-2; 8 bases are a match to TRBD1. CDR3 length: 13 residues. The J segment lost 8 bases and the V segment lost 10 bases, leaving 12 bases of the junction unmatched. The germline V gene has CDR1 SNHLY and CDR2 FYNNEI. The chain's CDR3 is CAILAGGVLGYTF. The DNA of the CDR3 is TGTGCCATCCTGGCAGGGGGCGTCTTAGGCTACACCTTC.

The genes are TRBV4-1 and TRBJ1-1, with D perhaps matching TRBD1 (5 bases). Deletions cut 3 bases from V and 4 bases from J, with 15 bases between. Looked up from germline, CDR1 is MGHRA and CDR2 is YSYEKL. This CDR3 has 15 amino acids. The CDR3 DNA reads TGCGCCAGCAGCCATAAATTCGGACAAACCACTGAAGCTTTCTTT. As protein: CASSHKFGQTTEAFF.

DNA for the CDR3: TGTGCCACCAGCAGAGATCTCCGTATGGATCGGCGGGGGGACGATGATGAAAAACTGTTTTTT. Amino acids: CATSRDLRMDRRGDDDEKLFF. The chain carries TRBV15 and TRBJ1-4; perhaps TRBD1 as D (5 bases). CDR3 length: 21 amino acids. Germline V CDR1 and CDR2: LNHNV, YYDKDF (reference sequence). V lost 0 bases, J lost 6 bases, and 29 bases lay in between.